These T cell receptor beta chains were read from a single sample in a study of blood T cell repertoires in COVID-19. This table comes from immunoSEQ multiplex PCR, and its TCRdb copy is limited to in-frame clones, with some not included. The table has under 250,000 clones, roughly 84% seen once. The source material was peripheral blood. These receptors all come from a man aged 45-60 years with COVID-19, enrolled during active disease. The CDR3 runs from the conserved cysteine through the conserved F or W. A D gene is named only where the DNA matches it firmly. Expanded clones are given a class, and other clones once, few, many or no size at all.

v_call,j_call,clone_size,d_call,cdr3_aa,cdr3_nt
TRBV30,TRBJ2-5,-,-,CAWSVSRETQYF,TGTGCCTGGAGTGTATCCAGAGAGACCCAGTACTTC
TRBV7-9,TRBJ1-1,-,TRBD1,CASRKGQSTEAFF,TGTGCCAGCAGAAAGGGACAGAGCACTGAAGCTTTCTTT
TRBV4-1,TRBJ2-7,-,TRBD2,CASSPGLAGGWVEQYF,TGCGCCAGCAGCCCGGGACTAGCGGGAGGGTGGGTCGAGCAGTACTTC
TRBV6-5,TRBJ1-5,once,-,CASSYSRSNQPQHF,TGTGCCAGCAGTTACTCGCGGAGCAATCAGCCCCAGCATTTT
TRBV7-8,TRBJ2-5,-,-,CASSLAGGAGQETQYF,TGTGCCAGCAGCTTAGCGGGGGGGGCCGGGCAAGAGACCCAGTACTTC
TRBV19,TRBJ2-6,-,TRBD2,CASSPRGRAGANVLTF,TGTGCCAGTAGCCCCCGGGGGAGGGCTGGGGCCAACGTCCTGACTTTC
TRBV11-2,TRBJ2-1,-,TRBD2,CASSSFTGTSGDNEQFF,TGTGCCAGCAGCTCTTTTACCGGGACTAGCGGGGACAATGAGCAGTTCTTC
TRBV18,TRBJ2-3,-,-,CASSLRGAGDPLGTDTQYF,TGTGCCAGCTCACTTCGTGGGGCAGGGGACCCCCTGGGCACAGATACGCAGTATTTT
TRBV28,TRBJ2-5,-,-,CASSHLGAGEETQYF,TGTGCCAGCAGCCACCTTGGGGCAGGAGAAGAGACCCAGTACTTC
TRBV28,TRBJ1-2,-,TRBD1,CASSPGTVMSGGYTF,TGTGCCAGCAGTCCTGGGACAGTAATGTCGGGGGGCTACACCTTC
TRBV6-5,TRBJ2-1,-,-,CASSSGESDEQFF,TGTGCCAGCAGCTCCGGGGAGTCCGATGAGCAGTTCTTC
TRBV5-1,TRBJ2-1,few,-,CASSPFVGGNNNEQFF,TGCGCCAGCAGCCCCTTTGTTGGCGGGAATAACAATGAGCAGTTCTTC
TRBV5-5,TRBJ1-6,-,TRBD1,CASSRKGASDSPLHF,TGTGCCAGCAGCCGAAAGGGGGCTAGCGATTCACCCCTCCACTTT
TRBV19,TRBJ2-1,-,-,CASSRQGAIGLAGISEQFF,TGTGCCAGTAGTAGACAGGGGGCAATAGGGCTAGCGGGAATATCTGAGCAGTTCTTC
TRBV7-6,TRBJ1-2,-,-,CASSLLSGGNSGYTF,TGTGCCAGCAGCTTATTATCGGGGGGCAATTCTGGCTACACCTTC
TRBV6-2/TRBV6-3,TRBJ1-5,many,-,CASSSAMNQPQHF,TGTGCCAGCAGTTCTGCGATGAATCAGCCCCAGCATTTT
TRBV19,TRBJ2-5,-,-,CASSLRQGVGAQYF,TGTGCCAGTAGTCTGCGACAAGGGGTAGGGGCCCAGTACTTC
TRBV5-1,TRBJ1-2,few,TRBD1,CASSFLPGQGAAYGYTF,TGCGCCAGCAGCTTCCTGCCGGGACAGGGGGCAGCATATGGCTACACCTTC
TRBV21-1,TRBJ2-7,-,-,CASSWGGAASLGEQYF,TGTGCCAGCAGCTGGGGCGGGGCGGCAAGCTTGGGCGAGCAGTACTTC
TRBV19,TRBJ2-3,few,TRBD1,CASSLPLIRGLVVTQYF,TGTGCCAGTAGCCTTCCCCTCATCAGGGGGCTTGTTGTTACGCAGTATTTT
TRBV7-3,TRBJ2-2,-,-,CARGRGGELFF,TGTGCCAGAGGGAGAGGCGGGGAGCTGTTTTTT
TRBV11-2,TRBJ2-7,-,TRBD2,CASSPRGSSGRSDEQYF,TGTGCCAGCAGCCCTAGAGGTAGTAGCGGGAGATCGGACGAGCAGTACTTC
TRBV12-3/TRBV12-4,TRBJ2-2,-,-,CASSPSTGELFF,TGTGCCAGCAGCCCGAGCACCGGGGAGCTGTTTTTT
TRBV15,TRBJ2-7,-,TRBD1,CATSNIQGASYEQYF,TGTGCCACCAGCAACATACAGGGGGCATCCTACGAGCAGTACTTC
TRBV7-9,TRBJ2-1,-,TRBD1,CASSLSMGQGIVSYEQFF,TGTGCCAGCAGCTTAAGTATGGGACAGGGGATTGTTAGCTATGAGCAGTTCTTC
TRBV28,TRBJ2-2,-,TRBD2,CASSPPGLATGELFF,TGTGCCAGCAGCCCACCGGGACTAGCCACCGGGGAGCTGTTTTTT
TRBV6-5,TRBJ2-7,-,-,CASRGPGHLSYEQYF,TGTGCCAGCAGGGGACCGGGACATCTTTCCTACGAGCAGTACTTC
TRBV11-3,TRBJ2-7,-,TRBD2,CASSGGLADSYEQYF,TGTGCCAGCAGCGGCGGACTAGCCGATTCCTACGAGCAGTACTTC
TRBV5-1,TRBJ2-7,once,-,CASSLWFSDSIPYEQYF,TGCGCCAGCAGCTTGTGGTTTTCGGACTCAATCCCATACGAGCAGTACTTC
TRBV5-1,TRBJ1-1,-,-,CASSLLLEANTEAFF,TGCGCCAGCAGCTTGCTCCTAGAAGCGAACACTGAAGCTTTCTTT
TRBV27,TRBJ1-5,-,TRBD1,CASSRGQPYSNQPQHF,TGTGCCAGCAGTCGGGGACAGCCTTATAGCAATCAGCCCCAGCATTTT
TRBV2,TRBJ2-7,-,-,CATGEGYYEQYF,TGTGCCACCGGAGAGGGTTACTACGAGCAGTACTTC
TRBV30,TRBJ2-7,-,TRBD1,CASHGTGFYEQYF,TGTGCCTCCCACGGGACAGGGTTCTACGAGCAGTACTTC
TRBV5-1,TRBJ2-6,once,TRBD1,CASSSGTGGFLTGANVLTF,TGCGCCAGCAGTTCGGGGACAGGGGGCTTCTTAACTGGGGCCAACGTCCTGACTTTC
TRBV2,TRBJ2-7,-,-,CASRETVSSSYEQYF,TGTGCCAGCAGGGAGACAGTCTCAAGCTCCTACGAGCAGTACTTC
TRBV27,TRBJ2-7,-,TRBD1,CASKGVGPGQAYEQYF,TGTGCCAGCAAAGGGGTGGGACCGGGACAGGCCTACGAGCAGTACTTC
TRBV5-1,TRBJ2-1,-,-,CASSLDLRPSSYNEQFF,TGCGCCAGCAGCTTGGACCTAAGGCCTAGCTCCTACAATGAGCAGTTCTTC
TRBV7-9,TRBJ2-1,few,TRBD2,CASSPGLALNEQFF,TGTGCCAGCAGCCCGGGACTAGCTTTAAATGAGCAGTTCTTC
TRBV7-7,TRBJ2-1,-,TRBD2,CASSPAGGPNNEQFF,TGTGCCAGCAGCCCAGCGGGGGGGCCGAACAATGAGCAGTTCTTC
TRBV27,TRBJ2-1,-,-,CASRPGTRGIQPYNEQFF,TGTGCCAGCAGACCAGGGACAAGGGGGATCCAACCCTACAATGAGCAGTTCTTC
TRBV19,TRBJ2-2,-,-,CASSILGQATPRRTGELFF,TGTGCCAGTAGTATCCTGGGACAAGCGACCCCCCGACGCACCGGGGAGCTGTTTTTT
TRBV19,TRBJ2-2,few,TRBD2,CASSSRTSANTGELFF,TGTGCCAGTAGTTCCCGGACTAGCGCCAACACCGGGGAGCTGTTTTTT
TRBV12-5,TRBJ2-2,many,TRBD2,CASGPPGLAGVTGELFF,TGTGCTAGTGGTCCGCCAGGACTAGCGGGAGTCACCGGGGAGCTGTTTTTT
TRBV7-8,TRBJ1-5,few,-,CASSTTPNQPQHF,TGTGCCAGCAGTACGACACCCAATCAGCCCCAGCATTTT
TRBV5-1,TRBJ2-2,-,TRBD1,CASSNDRAELFF,TGCGCCAGCAGCAACGACAGGGCAGAGCTGTTTTTT
TRBV7-2,TRBJ2-1,-,TRBD1,CASSLVARGNEQFF,TGTGCCAGCAGCTTAGTAGCCAGGGGGAATGAGCAGTTCTTC
TRBV19,TRBJ2-1,-,TRBD2,CASSLTSGRASHNEQFF,TGTGCCAGTAGTCTAACTAGCGGGAGGGCAAGTCACAATGAGCAGTTCTTC
TRBV6-5,TRBJ1-5,-,TRBD1,CASRRDRSNQPQHF,TGTGCCAGCAGACGGGACAGGAGCAATCAGCCCCAGCATTTT
TRBV5-1,TRBJ1-1,-,-,CASSSDTEAFF,TGCGCCAGCAGCTCCGACACTGAAGCTTTCTTT
TRBV7-9,TRBJ1-1,few,-,CASSIRGEAEAFF,TGTGCCAGCAGCATTCGAGGGGAGGCTGAAGCTTTCTTT
TRBV2,TRBJ2-2,-,TRBD2,CASRASGYTGELFF,TGTGCCAGCAGGGCTAGCGGGTACACCGGGGAGCTGTTTTTT
TRBV9,TRBJ2-1,-,TRBD2,CASSVESGGGFLSSYNEQFF,TGTGCCAGCAGCGTAGAGAGCGGGGGGGGATTCTTAAGCTCCTACAATGAGCAGTTCTTC
TRBV12-3/TRBV12-4,TRBJ2-7,-,TRBD1,CASSRDRSYEQYF,TGTGCCAGCAGCAGGGACAGGTCCTACGAGCAGTACTTC